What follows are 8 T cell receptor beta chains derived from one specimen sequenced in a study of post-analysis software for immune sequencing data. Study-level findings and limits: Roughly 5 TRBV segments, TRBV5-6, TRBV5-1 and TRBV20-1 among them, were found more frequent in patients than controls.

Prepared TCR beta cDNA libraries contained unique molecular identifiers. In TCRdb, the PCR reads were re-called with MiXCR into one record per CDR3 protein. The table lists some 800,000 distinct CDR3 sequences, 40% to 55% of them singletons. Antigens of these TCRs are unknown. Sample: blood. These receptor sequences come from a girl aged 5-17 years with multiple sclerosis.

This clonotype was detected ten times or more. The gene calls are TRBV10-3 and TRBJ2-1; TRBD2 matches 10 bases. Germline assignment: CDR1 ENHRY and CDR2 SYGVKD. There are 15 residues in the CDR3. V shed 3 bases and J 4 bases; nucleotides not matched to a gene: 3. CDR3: CAISDLLAGYNEQFF. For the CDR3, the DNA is TGTGCCATCAGTGACTTACTAGCGGGGTACAATGAGCAGTTCTTC.

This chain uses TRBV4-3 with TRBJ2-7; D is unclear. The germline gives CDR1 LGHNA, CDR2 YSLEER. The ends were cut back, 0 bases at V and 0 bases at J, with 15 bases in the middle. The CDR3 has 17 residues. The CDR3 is CASSQDEIGYFSYEQYF. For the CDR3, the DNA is TGCGCCAGCAGCCAAGATGAAATAGGCTATTTCTCCTACGAGCAGTACTTC.

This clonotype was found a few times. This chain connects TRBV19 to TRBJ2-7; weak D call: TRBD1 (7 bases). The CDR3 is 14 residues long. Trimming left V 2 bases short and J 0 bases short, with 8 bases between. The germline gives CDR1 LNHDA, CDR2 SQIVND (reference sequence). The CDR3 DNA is TGTGCCAGTAGTATACAGGGGGGCTCCTACGAGCAGTACTTC. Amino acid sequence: CASSIQGGSYEQYF.

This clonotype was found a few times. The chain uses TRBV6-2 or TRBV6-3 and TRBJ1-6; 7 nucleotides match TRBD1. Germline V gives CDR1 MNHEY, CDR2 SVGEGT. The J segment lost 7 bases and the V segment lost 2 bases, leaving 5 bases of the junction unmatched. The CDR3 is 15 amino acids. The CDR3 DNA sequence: TGTGCCAGCAGTTACAGGCGGGACAGCAATTCACCCCTCCACTTT. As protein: CASSYRRDSNSPLHF.

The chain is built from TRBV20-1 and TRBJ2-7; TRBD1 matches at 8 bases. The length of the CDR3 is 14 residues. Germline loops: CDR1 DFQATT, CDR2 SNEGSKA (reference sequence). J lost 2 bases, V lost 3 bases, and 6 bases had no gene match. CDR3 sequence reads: CSASMGTGAYEQYF. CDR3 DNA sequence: TGCAGTGCTAGCATGGGGACAGGAGCCTACGAGCAGTACTTC.

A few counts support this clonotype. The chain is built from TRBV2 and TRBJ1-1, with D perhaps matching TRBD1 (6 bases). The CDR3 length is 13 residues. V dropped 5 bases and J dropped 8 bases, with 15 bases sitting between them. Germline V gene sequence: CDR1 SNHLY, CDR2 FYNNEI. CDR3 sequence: CASSQTGQVEAFF. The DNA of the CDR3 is TGTGCCAGCAGTCAAACGGGACAAGTAGAAGCTTTCTTT.

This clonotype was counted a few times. The CDR3 sequence: CASSPPWEGLVVPEQFF. Here the CDR3 DNA reads TGTGCCAGCTCACCTCCATGGGAGGGCTTGGTGGTCCCCGAGCAGTTCTTC. The chain recombines TRBV18 with TRBJ2-1; 7 bases are shared with TRBD2. V lost 3 bases, J lost 10 bases, and 18 bases stayed unmatched. The CDR3 length is 17 residues. Germline V gives CDR1 KGHSH, CDR2 LQKENI. The whole variable domain, filled in from reference TRBV18 and TRBJ2-1, reads NAGVMQNPRHLVRRRGQEARLRCSPMKGHSHVYWYRQLPEEGLKFMVYLQKENIIDESGMPKERFSAEFPKEGPSILRIQQVVRGDSAAYFCASSPPWEGLVVPEQFFGPGTRLTVL.

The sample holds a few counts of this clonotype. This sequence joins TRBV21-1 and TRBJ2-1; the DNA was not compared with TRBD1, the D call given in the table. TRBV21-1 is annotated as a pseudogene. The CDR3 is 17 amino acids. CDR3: CASSKAGPTGFYNEQFF. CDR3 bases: TGTGCCAGCAGCAAAGCTGGGCCGACAGGGTTCTACAATGAGCAGTTCTTC.